The clone carrying this T cell receptor beta chain came up a few times. The entry originates in a study of blood T cell repertoires in COVID-19. Whole-study context: Some COVID-19 samples were acute and others convalescent; all came from the United States, Italy and Spain. PBMCs, B-cell-depleted T cells, or T cells provided the cDNA or gDNA that made up the material.

TCRdb's table, derived via immunoSEQ multiplex PCR, lists solely in-frame clones and lacks some. The sample lists about 250,000 clones, about 83% occurring once. The CDR3 contains 14 residues. Germline lookup yields CDR1 KGHSH and CDR2 LQKENI. V lost 6 bases, J lost 11 bases, and 22 bases lay in between. The specimen sequenced was peripheral blood. This chain connects TRBV18 to TRBJ1-1; D remains unclear. The TCR comes from an elderly woman with COVID-19, enrolled during active disease. As DNA, the CDR3 is TGTGCCAGCTCGCCTGCCCGGGAGCTTTTATTCGCTTTCTTT. Protein: CASSPARELLFAFF.